This T cell receptor (beta chain) is drawn from a study of CD8 T cells in Susac syndrome. An input of about 0.5 to 1 ug of RNA was subjected to reverse transcription using random hexamers. Across 54 Vbeta and 13 Jbeta, TCR beta CDR3 was amplified with immunoSEQ multiplex PCR. TCRdb used MiXCR to reprocess the immunoSEQ multiplex PCR reads, holding one entry per CDR3 protein. The sample consists of approximately 1,500 distinct CDR3 sequences, roughly 65% of them appearing once. TEMRA sorting was based on memory subsets that CD27 and CD45RA staining had defined. Of note for this clonotype: One end of the junction fails to match germline, which may point to a read error.

The CDR3 is made up of 15 amino acids. This chain uses TRBV23-1 with TRBJ1-6, with TRBD1 matching 7 bases. TRBV23-1 is classed as an ORF, of uncertain function. Input material: CD8+ TEMRA cells from PBMCs. Stated subset: FACS-sorted terminally differentiated effector memory CD8+ T cells re-expressing CD45RA (CD8+ TEMRA). The source of this sequence is a human donor with Susac syndrome. The DNA for the CDR3 is TGCGCCAACAGTCGAATCGGGACAGTTAATTCACCCCTCCACTTT. This translates into CANSRIGTVNSPLHF.